Below, 14 T cell receptor beta chains from the same sample are listed, as sequenced in a study of T-cell memory formation after mild COVID-19. TCRdb analysed the 5' RACE reads with MiXCR anew, one entry per CDR3 protein. This table has 200,000 or so distinct CDR3 sequences, around 9.5% appearing once. Sequencing was performed on PBMCs or a T cell subset sorted from them (not recorded which). These receptors all stem from a man younger than 35 who had mild COVID-19 (a few samples of this study predate the infection). Cell type and time point are not known.

This clonotype has only a few counts. The chain joins TRBV12-3 or TRBV12-4 to TRBJ1-1; TRBD1 agrees at 9 bases. J gave up 3 bases and V 6 bases, and 8 bases lay outside the gene matches. This CDR3 spans 15 amino acids. CDR3 bases: TGTGCCAGCAGCCCCAAAACAGGGGGCTACACTGAAGCTTTCTTT. It translates to CASSPKTGGYTEAFF.

This clonotype is termed medium-sized (0.01 to 0.1%). The chain couples TRBV7-2 to TRBJ2-5; 8 nucleotides agree with TRBD2. The V gene end was trimmed by 4 bases and the J gene end by 4 bases; junction bases not matched to a gene: 5. This CDR3 has 14 residues. Germline CDR1 and CDR2: SGHTA and FQGNSA. The DNA of the CDR3 is TGTGCCAGCAGCTCCGGGGGGGCCCCAGAGACCCAGTACTTC. Encoded protein: CASSSGGAPETQYF.

The chain links TRBV10-2 to TRBJ2-1, with no clear D. This CDR3 region has 12 residues. Looked up from germline, CDR1 is WSHSY and CDR2 is SAAADI. Trimming took 2 bases from V and 9 from J, leaving 8 bases between them. CDR3 DNA: TGCGCCAGCAGTGAGAGGCTTGGTGAGCAGTTCTTC. This encodes CASSERLGEQFF.

This clonotype came up a few times. The J gene is TRBJ2-1, the V gene TRBV2; D ambiguous. The CDR3 runs 14 residues. V was shortened by 4 bases and J by 4 bases, with 11 bases between the two germline ends. Germline V lookup: CDR1 SNHLY, CDR2 FYNNEI. CDR3 protein: CASSVYGSYNEQFF. In DNA form, the CDR3 reads TGTGCCAGCAGTGTTTACGGCTCTTACAATGAGCAGTTCTTC.

V gene TRBV11-2 combines with J gene TRBJ2-3; tentatively, D is TRBD2 (6 bases). V gave up 1 base and J gave up 2 bases, with 13 bases separating them. The CDR3 extends over 16 amino acids. Germline V gives CDR1 SGHAT, CDR2 FQNNGV. In DNA form, the CDR3 reads TGTGCCAGCAGCTTAGGGGTTAGCGGTAACACAGATACGCAGTATTTT. As protein: CASSLGVSGNTDTQYF.

This clonotype was detected ten times or more. The V gene is TRBV12-3 or TRBV12-4, the J gene TRBJ1-4; D call uncertain. This CDR3 comprises 14 residues. Trimming stripped 1 base from V and 7 bases from J, with 10 bases between. The CDR3 sequence: CASSLGGFGEKLFF. CDR3 in DNA: TGTGCCAGCAGTTTAGGGGGATTTGGTGAAAAACTGTTTTTT.

This clonotype was recorded a few times. The chain links TRBV29-1 to TRBJ1-5, with 7 bases fitting TRBD1. There are 13 residues in the CDR3. Germline-derived CDR1 and CDR2 are SQVTM and ANQGSEA. Trimming removed 4 bases from V and 7 bases from J; junction bases left unmatched: 7. CDR3 nucleotides: TGCAGCGTTGGGACAGGCGAGCAGCAGCCCCAGCATTTT. Translated: CSVGTGEQQPQHF.

Only a few counts were recorded for this clonotype. The gene calls are TRBV20-1 and TRBJ2-1; tentatively, D is TRBD1 or TRBD2 (6 bases each). Germline-derived CDR1 and CDR2 are DFQATT and SNEGSKA (reference sequence). V was cut by 3 bases and J by 1 base, with 10 bases left in between. CDR3 length: 14 residues. CDR3 nucleotides: TGCAGTGCTAGCGGGGGCCTATCCTACAATGAGCAGTTCTTC. Its protein product is CSASGGLSYNEQFF.

The V and J genes are TRBV5-1 and TRBJ2-5; 12 bases are shared with TRBD1. With 1 base clipped from V and 4 bases from J, the junction kept 5 bases outside the gene matches. The length of the CDR3 is 16 residues. Germline lookup yields CDR1 SGHRS and CDR2 YFSETQ. The CDR3 coding sequence is TGCGCCAGCAGCTTGCCCGGGACAGGGGGCGTAGAGACCCAGTACTTC. This translates into CASSLPGTGGVETQYF. The complete variable domain, with remaining parts taken from reference TRBV5-1 and TRBJ2-5, reads KAGVTQTPRYLIKTRGQQVTLSCSPISGHRSVSWYQQTPGQGLQFLFEYFSETQRNKGNFPGRFSGRQFSNSRSEMNVSTLELGDSALYLCASSLPGTGGVETQYFGPGTRLLVL.

In its sample, this clonotype was seen a few times. The chain uses TRBV18 and TRBJ2-5; tentative D call: TRBD1 (5 bases). The CDR3 contains 12 residues. V was pared by 8 bases and J by 3 bases, with 10 bases between. Germline CDR1 reads KGHSH; CDR2 reads LQKENI. CDR3 DNA: TGTGCCAGCGCGACACAGGAAGAGACCCAGTACTTC. As protein: CASATQEETQYF.

This clonotype came up a few times. The genes are TRBV20-1 and TRBJ2-7; TRBD2 matches at 10 bases. This CDR3 has 14 residues. Germline V gene sequence: CDR1 DFQATT, CDR2 SNEGSKA (reference sequence). Trimming took 0 bases from V and 6 from J; bases not matched to a gene: 5. The CDR3 DNA is TGCAGTGCTAGAGAGGGGACTAGCGTTGTCGAGCAGTACGTC. Translated, it gives CSAREGTSVVEQYV.

This chain joins TRBV25-1 and TRBJ1-2; D gene uncertain. V was pared by 7 bases and J by 8 bases, with 17 bases between. From germline, CDR1 is MGHDK and CDR2 SYGVNS. This CDR3 comprises 13 residues. The CDR3 loop is CASTLAGDYGYTF. CDR3 DNA sequence: TGTGCCAGCACCCTCGCTGGGGATTACGGCTACACCTTC.

The chain recombines TRBV6-2 or TRBV6-3 with TRBJ2-7; 9 bases are shared with TRBD2. Per germline, CDR1 MNHEY and CDR2 SVGEGT. The CDR3 length is 14 residues. V was clipped by 4 bases and J by 7 bases; unmatched bases: 8. The CDR3 sequence: CASSWSGTSWEQYF. As DNA, the CDR3 is TGTGCCAGCAGTTGGTCCGGGACTAGCTGGGAGCAGTACTTC.

The chain carries TRBV5-1 and TRBJ2-3, with TRBD1 matching 8 bases. The CDR3 totals 16 residues. The germline V gene has CDR1 SGHRS and CDR2 YFSETQ. Trimming removed 3 bases from V and 2 bases from J; junction bases left unmatched: 8. CDR3: CASSSQPGQDTDTQYF. The CDR3 DNA reads TGCGCCAGCAGCTCACAGCCGGGACAGGACACAGATACGCAGTATTTT.